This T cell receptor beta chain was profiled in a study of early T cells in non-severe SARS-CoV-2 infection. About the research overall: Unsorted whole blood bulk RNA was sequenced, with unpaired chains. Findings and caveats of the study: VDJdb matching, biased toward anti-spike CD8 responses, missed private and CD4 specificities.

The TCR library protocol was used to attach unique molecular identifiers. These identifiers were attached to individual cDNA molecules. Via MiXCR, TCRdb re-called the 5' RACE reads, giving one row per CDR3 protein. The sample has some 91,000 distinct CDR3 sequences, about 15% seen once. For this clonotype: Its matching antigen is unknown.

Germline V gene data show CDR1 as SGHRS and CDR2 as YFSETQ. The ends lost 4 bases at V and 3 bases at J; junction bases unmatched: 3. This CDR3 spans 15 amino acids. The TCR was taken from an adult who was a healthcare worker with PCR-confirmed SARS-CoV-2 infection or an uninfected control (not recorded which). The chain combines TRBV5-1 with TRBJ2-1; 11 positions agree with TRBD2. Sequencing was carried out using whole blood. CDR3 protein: CASSPGTSGYNEQFF. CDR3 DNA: TGCGCCAGCAGCCCCGGGACTAGCGGCTACAATGAGCAGTTCTTC. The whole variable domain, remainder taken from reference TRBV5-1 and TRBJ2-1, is KAGVTQTPRYLIKTRGQQVTLSCSPISGHRSVSWYQQTPGQGLQFLFEYFSETQRNKGNFPGRFSGRQFSNSRSEMNVSTLELGDSALYLCASSPGTSGYNEQFFGPGTRLTVL.